The 14 T cell receptor beta chains presented below share a single source sample, sequenced in a study of patients and donors after allogeneic stem cell transplantation (dated by TCRdb to 2020 to 2022). The library was prepared using RT-PCR. Instrument used: NextSeq 550. TCRdb reran the public reads through fastp at Q25 and MiXCR, keeping productive beta chains. Rows are unified per CDR3 protein, each entry keeping the most common DNA and genes. The sample contains about 960,000 distinct CDR3 sequences, approximately 18% of them found a single time. The ten most abundant clones make up 6% of the sample. Sequencing was performed on blood, either unsorted or a sorted T cell fraction (not recorded which). These TCRs come from a human donor who was either an allogeneic HSCT recipient or a stem cell or donor lymphocyte infusion donor (not recorded which). It is not recorded whose cells these are; they may come from a transplant donor.

This clonotype appeared many times. This chain links TRBV12-3 or TRBV12-4 with TRBJ2-7; TRBD2 agrees at 14 bases. The CDR3 is 15 residues long. The V gene end was trimmed by 6 bases and the J gene end by 6 bases; junction bases not matched to a gene: 7. The CDR3 sequence: CASSRGLAGVTEQYF. The CDR3 DNA reads TGTGCCAGCAGCCGGGGACTAGCGGGAGTTACCGAGCAGTACTTC.

This chain links TRBV4-1 with TRBJ1-5, with 9 bases that match TRBD1. The V and J ends lost 10 bases and 4 bases, in that order; junction bases with no gene match: 8. The CDR3 sequence is 14 residues long. Germline CDR1 and CDR2: MGHRA and YSYEKL. Here the CDR3 DNA reads TGCGCCACCAAGGACAGGGGTGGGAATCAGCCCCAGCATTTT. Protein product: CATKDRGGNQPQHF.

This clonotype was counted a few times. The chain carries TRBV5-5 and TRBJ1-2, with 8 positions matching TRBD1. V dropped 4 bases and J dropped 1; count of bases not matched to a gene: 9. From germline, CDR1 is SGHKS and CDR2 YYEKEE (reference sequence). The CDR3 is made up of 16 amino acids. The CDR3 sequence: CASSLASGQVNYGYTF. The CDR3 DNA is TGTGCCAGCAGCCTGGCGTCGGGACAGGTTAACTATGGCTACACCTTC.

There are many counts of this clonotype. The chain uses TRBV12-3 or TRBV12-4 and TRBJ2-1; D is ambiguous. V lost 5 bases and J lost 3, with 11 bases in between. The CDR3 totals 14 residues. The CDR3 DNA is TGTGCCAGCAGTACAAGTTCCTTCTACAATGAGCAGTTCTTC. It translates to CASSTSSFYNEQFF.

This sequence joins TRBV27 and TRBJ2-3; a possible D gene is TRBD1 (6 bases). CDR3 length: 15 residues. CDR1 is MNHEY and CDR2 is SMNVEV in the germline V gene (reference sequence). V gave up 6 bases and J gave up 2 bases, with 15 bases separating them. Written as DNA, the CDR3 is TGTGCCAGCAGCTGGGGGCGGAGCAACACAGATACGCAGTATTTT. Its translation: CASSWGRSNTDTQYF.

This clonotype has at least ten counts. This sequence joins TRBV6-1 and TRBJ2-7; 9 nucleotides line up with TRBD1. This CDR3 region has 14 residues. V trimming: 6 bases; J trimming: 3 bases; junction bases outside the gene matches: 6. The germline gives CDR1 MNHNS, CDR2 SASEGT. The CDR3 region has the DNA TGTGCCAGCAGCCCCCGGGACAGGGTCTACGAGCAGTACTTC. Translating gives CASSPRDRVYEQYF.

V usage is TRBV6-5 and J usage is TRBJ1-3; 8 nucleotides align to TRBD1. The CDR3 covers 18 residues. V lost 0 bases, J lost 5 bases, and 12 bases stayed unmatched. Germline loops: CDR1 MNHEY, CDR2 SVGAGI. The CDR3, as DNA: TGTGCCAGCAGTTACTCGCTTGGGGAGCAGGGGGCAAGAAACACCATATATTTT. This gives the protein CASSYSLGEQGARNTIYF.

This clonotype has more than one count but fewer than ten. The rearrangement links TRBV18 to TRBJ1-5; 11 bases are a match to TRBD1. After removal of 3 bases from V and 7 bases from J, the junction contained 5 bases not matched to a gene. This CDR3 spans 15 amino acids. From germline, CDR1 is KGHSH and CDR2 LQKENI. CDR3 loop: CASSPPRTGGQPQHF. DNA for the CDR3: TGTGCCAGCTCACCCCCTCGGACAGGGGGCCAGCCCCAGCATTTT.

This clonotype was seen many times. This rearrangement joins TRBV20-1 to TRBJ2-4; 7 bases fit TRBD1. CDR3 length: 13 amino acids. V shed 5 bases and J 3 bases; nucleotides not matched to a gene: 4. Germline V gene data show CDR1 as DFQATT and CDR2 as SNEGSKA (reference sequence). The CDR3 nucleotides are TGCAGTGCTTTAGACAGGGTCAAAAACATTCAGTACTTC. Its translation: CSALDRVKNIQYF.

Only a few counts were recorded for this clonotype. The J gene is TRBJ2-3, the V gene TRBV5-1; 11 bases agree with TRBD2. J was trimmed by 2 bases and V by 1 base; bases with no gene match: 6. Germline lookup yields CDR1 SGHRS and CDR2 YFSETQ. This CDR3 spans 17 amino acids. CDR3 DNA: TGCGCCAGCAGCTTGCCGGGACTAGCGGTACTCACAGATACGCAGTATTTT. It is translated as CASSLPGLAVLTDTQYF.

This rearrangement joins TRBV6-1 to TRBJ1-5; unclear D gene. Germline CDR1 and CDR2: MNHNS and SASEGT. With 8 bases removed from V and 0 bases from J, the gap between germline ends came to 11 bases. The CDR3 runs to 14 residues. This CDR3 is CASGDTYSNQPQHF. Written as DNA, the CDR3 is TGTGCCAGCGGAGACACTTATAGCAATCAGCCCCAGCATTTT.

In its sample, this clonotype was seen a few times. The V call is TRBV5-1, the J call TRBJ1-6, with 7 bases fitting TRBD1. Germline CDR1 and CDR2: SGHRS and YFSETQ. With 4 bases clipped from V and 2 bases from J, the junction kept 9 bases outside the gene matches. This CDR3 is built from 17 residues. The CDR3 spells CASSTTTGSTYNSPLHF. The CDR3 bases are TGCGCCAGCAGCACCACGACAGGGAGCACCTATAATTCACCCCTCCACTTT. Full variable domain (rest looked up from reference TRBV5-1 and TRBJ1-6): KAGVTQTPRYLIKTRGQQVTLSCSPISGHRSVSWYQQTPGQGLQFLFEYFSETQRNKGNFPGRFSGRQFSNSRSEMNVSTLELGDSALYLCASSTTTGSTYNSPLHFGNGTRLTVT.

This clonotype turned up a few times. V and J are TRBV12-3 or TRBV12-4 and TRBJ1-2; 7 positions match TRBD1. V shed 6 bases and J 8 bases; nucleotides not matched to a gene: 15. This CDR3 has 15 amino acids. Written as DNA, the CDR3 is TGTGCCAGCAGGTTACTCCTCGACAGGGCAAGGGGCTACACCTTC. Protein: CASRLLLDRARGYTF.

This clonotype was found many times. V is TRBV27 and J is TRBJ1-1; TRBD1 is a possible D gene (6 bases). Trimming took 5 bases from V and 0 from J, leaving 28 bases between them. Germline assignment: CDR1 MNHEY and CDR2 SMNVEV (reference sequence). The CDR3 loop spans 20 amino acids. The CDR3 region has the DNA TGTGCCAGCAGTCGCAAGCCCCACAGGGCAGTCGTTACTATGAACACTGAAGCTTTCTTT. This gives the protein CASSRKPHRAVVTMNTEAFF.